This paragraph reports one T cell receptor beta chain. Its antigen is unknown. The data were taken from a study of shared clonotypes between healthy human individuals. Profiled with immunoSEQ multiplex PCR; TCRdb holds only in-frame clones, not every one. The table has about 1.9 million clones, 93% seen once. The CDR3 contains 15 residues. The V gene's germline CDR1 is WSHSY and CDR2 SAAADI. The V end was cut by 4 bases, the J end by 0 bases, with 7 bases between. In the naive CD8 group, cells lacked CD45RO and were positively selected for CCR7, so terminally differentiated effector memory CD45RA+ cells were left out. Study-wide points: Naive CD4 clonotypes were shared across a handful of donors at about 5.2%.

This chain joins TRBV10-2 and TRBJ2-6; D is unresolved. The sequence was obtained from a young man in good health. Some clones in this sample may be carry-over from other donors' samples. The sequencing sample was made of naive CD8+ T cells from PBMCs. The DNA for the CDR3 is TGCGCCAGCAGTGCCATGGGCTCTGGGGCCAACGTCCTGACTTTC. It codes for CASSAMGSGANVLTF.